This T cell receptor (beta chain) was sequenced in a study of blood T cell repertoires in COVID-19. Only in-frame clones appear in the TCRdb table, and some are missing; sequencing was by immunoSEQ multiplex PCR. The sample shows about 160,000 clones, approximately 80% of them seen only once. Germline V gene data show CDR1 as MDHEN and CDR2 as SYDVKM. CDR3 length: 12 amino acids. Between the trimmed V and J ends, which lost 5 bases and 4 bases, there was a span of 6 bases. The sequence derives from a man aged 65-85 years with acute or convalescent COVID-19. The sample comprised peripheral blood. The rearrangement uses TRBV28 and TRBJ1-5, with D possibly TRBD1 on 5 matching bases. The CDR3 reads CASSTGNQPQHF. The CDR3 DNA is TGTGCCAGCAGTACAGGAAATCAGCCCCAGCATTTT.